This T cell receptor beta chain emerged from a study of shared clonotypes between healthy human individuals. Unmatched junction bases numbered 9, after V lost 5 bases and J lost 5 bases. Germline assignment: CDR1 SEHNR and CDR2 FQNEAQ (reference sequence). This CDR3 region has 16 residues. Original methodology: Filtering of immunoSEQ junctional sequences could not match full-length read filtering. The repertoire was sequenced with immunoSEQ multiplex PCR; TCRdb's copy has only in-frame clones and lacks some. V, J and clone size are taken as reported in that table, and D and trimming were inferred from the DNA itself. The sample records 2 million to 3 million clones, 90% to 95% being singletons. Whole-study results and caveats: Sharing across four donors was seen in approximately 5.2% of naive CD4 clonotypes.

Healthy HIV-negative adults without recent acute infections or vaccinations served as donors. Nashville, Tennessee was home to all donors, each a Caucasian adult. Comment on this clone: Antigen: not known.

This receptor was obtained from a young man in good health. Some clones in this sample may be carry-over from other donors' samples. V is TRBV7-9 and J is TRBJ2-2; TRBD1 agrees at 9 bases. The sample comprised naive CD4+ T cells from PBMCs. Subset reported: CD45RA+ positively selected. The CDR3 nucleotides read TGTGCCAGCAGCAATTACAGGGGGCGGCGGACCGGGGAGCTGTTTTTT. As protein: CASSNYRGRRTGELFF.